This T cell receptor beta chain is drawn from a study of blood T cell repertoires in COVID-19 (dated by TCRdb to 2019 to 2021). About the study as a whole: The collaborator samples originated in the United States, Italy and Spain and spanned the acute and convalescent phases of COVID-19. The material from the prospective study consisted of cDNA or gDNA derived from T cells, B-cell-depleted T cells, or PBMCs. Subjects who had been exposed to COVID-19, were actively infected with it, or had recovered from it provided the deeply sampled blood TCRbeta repertoires that made up the dataset. The repertoires were released in a freely available public database intended as a resource for research on the immune response to SARS-CoV-2. Samples came from the ongoing ImmuneRACE study (first 160 participants) plus 1,254 subjects from 6 global collaborators. The sample metadata nearly always contained a de-identified subject ID, COVID-19 status, age in years and sex. Where HLA class I and class II types were available, the types were taken from metadata supplied by the sample provider, not from assay-based typing.

Remarks on this clone: Its antigen target is currently unknown. No quality values exist for individual bases; no much larger clone is one base distant.

In the prospective study, participants were about 18 to 95 years old, resided in about 25 geographic areas of the United States, and were enrolled through a virtual design. In the prospective study, participants were assigned to cohorts based on the clinical history participants reported in a screening survey and a study questionnaire. ImmuneRACE Cohort 3 recovered participants were defined by two consecutive negative NP/OP PCR tests, healthcare professional clearance, or symptom resolution. Mobile phlebotomists in the prospective study collected whole blood, serum and a nasopharyngeal or oropharyngeal swab from every participant. Prospective study participants could optionally give additional blood draws and questionnaires over a 2-month period. Blood samples from the prospective study were shipped frozen or at room temperature prior to DNA extraction. TCRbeta CDR3 regions were amplified from genomic DNA using the immunoSEQ Assay, a bias-controlled multiplex PCR. The authors' pipeline ran thus. The number of nucleated cells in each sample was estimated by amplification of reference gene primers within the assay. To quantify the absolute abundance of each unique TCRbeta CDR3 rearrangement, sequence reads were collapsed and filtered. For each sample, productive Simpson clonality was calculated as the square root of Simpson's diversity index across productive rearrangements. Not all clones reach the TCRdb copy of this immuneACCESS table, which keeps in-frame sequences only. Checked studies attribute under half of the gap to unresolved V genes and leave the rest unexplained. V, J and clone size are taken as reported in that table, and D and trimming were inferred from the DNA itself. For this sample the table gives roughly 140,000 clones, of which around four fifths were detected only once. The ten largest clones capture 6.2% of the sample.

Based on the germline V gene, the CDR1 and CDR2 sequences are SGHRS and YFSETQ. Counted from cysteine to phenylalanine, this CDR3 has 15 amino acids. Just the 45-base CDR3 DNA is kept, in frame starting at base 1. V is pared back by 3 bases and J by 3 bases, with 15 bases lying between the germline termini. Overall study outcomes, separate from this receptor: How much clinical and demographic metadata was included differed by source and by participant, and the metadata was provided uncurated.

This sequence originates from a woman aged 40 to 50 who had recovered from COVID-19. The sample was PBMCs or T cells enriched from blood (not recorded which). Rearrangement joined TRBV5-1 to TRBJ1-2; 6 matching bases give a weak D call of TRBD1. The DNA sequence reads TGCGCCAGCAGCTCCCAAGGGGGGGCGGACTATGGCTACACCTTC. It codes for CASSSQGGADYGYTF.